This TCR beta chain derives from a study of blood T cell repertoires in COVID-19. In the study overall: Donors in the United States, Italy and Spain gave samples during acute or convalescent COVID-19. T cells, B-cell-depleted T cells, or PBMCs supplied cDNA or gDNA.

Per the study methods: Amplifying reference gene primers gave estimates of nucleated cell counts. Libraries were prepared by immunoSEQ multiplex PCR; TCRdb keeps only in-frame clonotypes and omits some of them. V, J and clone size are those of that table, while D and trimming were read from the DNA. Among some 300,000 clones listed, 65% to 90% were seen once. Germline V gene data show CDR1 as MDHEN and CDR2 as SYDVKM. The V and J ends lost 6 bases and 8 bases respectively, with 22 bases between them. This CDR3 has 15 amino acids. During active infection, Seattle patients enrolled and were then monitored through disease.

This receptor was taken from a woman between 65 and 79 years old with COVID-19, enrolled during active disease. V and J are TRBV28 and TRBJ1-2, with TRBD1 as a possible D gene (6 bases). Sequenced material: peripheral blood. The CDR3 loop is CASSLPQGNIRGYTF. In DNA form, the CDR3 reads TGTGCCAGCAGCCTGCCCCAGGGGAATATAAGAGGCTACACCTTC.